One sample yielded the 32 T cell receptor beta chains listed below, sequenced in a study of T cells in Graves' hyperthyroidism and ophthalmopathy (dated by TCRdb to the late 2010s). Library preparation used multiplex PCR. The instrument was an Illumina HiSeq 2000. TCR beta CDR3 regions were amplified from RNA transcripts. The TCR CDR3 was subjected to a first round of RT-PCR using the HTBI primer set and the Qiagen OneStep RT-PCR kit. Using fastp at Q25 and MiXCR, TCRdb reprocessed the public reads and kept productive beta chains. Identical CDR3 proteins give one entry, which carries the most common genes and DNA. The sample table records approximately 700,000 distinct CDR3 sequences; 40% to 55% of these occur just once. Together, the top ten hold more than 7% of the sample. Input material: peripheral blood or thyroid tissue (not recorded which). Receptor source: an adult man with Graves' disease, either hyperthyroidism or ophthalmopathy (not recorded which).

The chain recombines TRBV7-8 with TRBJ1-2, with D tentatively TRBD1 (6 bases). V lost 8 bases and J 4 bases, leaving 23 bases between the germline ends. Germline V gene lookup returns CDR1 SGHVS and CDR2 FQNEAQ. The CDR3 is made up of 16 amino acids. The CDR3 DNA reads as TGTGCCAGCTCACCACCGTCGGTGGCCAGGGGCTATGGCTACACCTTC. Translating gives CASSPPSVARGYGYTF.

The J gene is TRBJ2-2, the V gene TRBV6-5; D is undetermined. The CDR3 has 14 amino acids. Deletions cut 5 bases from V and 6 bases from J, with 13 bases between. CDR1 is MNHEY, CDR2 SVGAGI, per germline. Written as DNA, the CDR3 is TGTGCCAGCAGTCAGTCGACGCGGTCCGGGGAGCTGTTTTTT. Translated, it gives CASSQSTRSGELFF.

Notes on this clonotype: Given the absence of the conserved phenylalanine or tryptophan at the CDR3 end, a read error is likely. This chain links TRBV6-5 with TRBJ1-2; D possibly corresponds to TRBD1 (5 bases). CDR1 and CDR2 from the germline V gene are MNHEY and SVGAGI. Trimming took off 0 bases at V and 4 bases at J, with 12 bases between the two ends. This CDR3 has 15 amino acids. CDR3 amino acids: CASSYSERTSYGYTL. The CDR3 DNA follows: TGTGCCAGCAGTTACTCTGAACGGACAAGCTATGGCTACACCCTC.

The chain has TRBV2 and TRBJ2-7; 7 positions match TRBD1. J gave up 2 bases and V 6 bases, and 13 bases lay outside the gene matches. In germline, CDR1 is SNHLY, CDR2 FYNNEI. The CDR3 sequence is 16 residues long. The DNA of the CDR3 is TGTGCCAGCAGCCGACGATTCGACAGGGCAGCCTACGAGCAGTACTTC. This encodes CASSRRFDRAAYEQYF. The whole variable domain, remainder taken from reference TRBV2 and TRBJ2-7, is EPEVTQTPSHQVTQMGQEVILRCVPISNHLYFYWYRQILGQKVEFLVSFYNNEISEKSEIFDDQFSVERPDGSNFTLKIRSTKLEDSAMYFCASSRRFDRAAYEQYFGPGTRLTVT.

The V call is TRBV5-1, the J call TRBJ2-2; the D call may be TRBD1 or TRBD2 (6 bases each). The CDR3 runs to 16 residues. Germline V CDR1 and CDR2: SGHRS, YFSETQ. Deletions cut 0 bases from V and 6 bases from J, with 15 bases between. The CDR3 region has the DNA TGCGCCAGCAGCTTGGCGAGGGGGGCGAGGTCCGGGGAGCTGTTTTTT. Translation gives CASSLARGARSGELFF.

In its sample, this clonotype was seen many times. The CDR3 here is CASSQHRESPLHF. In DNA form, the CDR3 reads TGTGCCAGCAGTCAACACAGAGAATCACCCCTCCACTTT. The V call is TRBV12-3 or TRBV12-4, the J call TRBJ1-6; no definite D call. Trimming shortened V by 5 bases and J by 10 bases, and 12 bases separated the two germline ends. The CDR3 has 13 amino acids.

About this clonotype: This may arise from a read error, as a much more abundant clone is one base away. The chain joins TRBV7-9 to TRBJ1-6; D unresolved. The CDR3 has 15 residues. V lost 4 bases, J lost 0 bases, and 7 bases lay in between. Germline V CDR1 and CDR2: SEHNR, FQNEAQ (reference sequence). Here the CDR3 reads CASSSANSYNSPLHF. The CDR3 DNA is TGTGCCAGCAGCTCGGCAAACTCCTATAATTCACCCCTCCACTTT.

This clonotype was picked up a small number of times. The chain carries TRBV20-1 and TRBJ1-1; 8 nucleotides match TRBD1. V shed 4 bases, J shed 7 bases, and the junction held 8 bases outside the gene matches. CDR1 and CDR2 (germline): DFQATT, SNEGSKA (reference sequence). The length of the CDR3 is 13 residues. The CDR3 is CSATEDRGIEAFF. CDR3 DNA: TGCAGTGCTACCGAAGACAGGGGAATTGAAGCTTTCTTT.

This clonotype was found a few times. The V and J genes are TRBV19 and TRBJ1-6; D is perhaps TRBD1 (6 bases). Trimming cost V 4 bases and J 7 bases, with 11 bases left between them. The CDR3 runs to 14 residues. The germline V gene has CDR1 LNHDA and CDR2 SQIVND (reference sequence). The CDR3 region is CASSKSQGNSPLHF. The CDR3 coding sequence is TGTGCCAGTAGTAAATCACAGGGAAATTCACCCCTCCACTTT.

There are a few counts of this clonotype. V is TRBV20-1 and J is TRBJ2-7, with 13 bases lining up with TRBD2. Trimming took 3 bases from V and 6 from J; bases not matched to a gene: 8. The CDR3 runs 15 residues. CDR1 is DFQATT and CDR2 is SNEGSKA in the germline V gene (reference sequence). The CDR3 nucleotides read TGCAGTGCTAGTGGGCCGGGACTAGCGGGATTCGAGCAGTACTTC. This gives the protein CSASGPGLAGFEQYF.

The rearrangement uses TRBV29-1 and TRBJ2-5; 7 bases map to TRBD1. The CDR3 contains 14 residues. With V trimmed by 7 bases and J by 2 bases, 10 bases remained unmatched. Germline assignment: CDR1 SQVTM and CDR2 ANQGSEA. The CDR3, as DNA: TGCAGCGCAGGACAGGCCGGGCAACAAGAGACCCAGTACTTC. Encoded protein: CSAGQAGQQETQYF.

This clonotype was seen a few times. At one of its ends the junction is not consistent with the germline gene, which may arise from a read error. The chain combines TRBV10-3 with TRBJ2-5, with TRBD1 matching over 8 bases. This CDR3 has 15 residues. Germline V gene data show CDR1 as ENHRY and CDR2 as SYGVKD. CDR3 in amino acids: CASSDSYRGQETQYF. CDR3 in DNA: TGTGCCAGCAGTGACTCGTACAGGGGGCAAGAGACCCAGTACTTC.

This chain connects TRBV11-1 to TRBJ1-2, with 9 bases aligning to TRBD1. In germline, CDR1 is SGHAT, CDR2 FQDESV (reference sequence). After removal of 7 bases from V and 4 bases from J, the junction contained 7 bases not matched to a gene. The CDR3 loop spans 14 amino acids. In DNA, the CDR3 is TGTGCCAGCACAGTAACAGGGGGCCTCTATGGCTACACCTTC. Translated, it gives CASTVTGGLYGYTF.

The CDR3, as DNA: TGTGCCATCAGTAAGGACAGGGCGGAGAATTCACCCCTCCACTTT. Amino acids: CAISKDRAENSPLHF. The chain recombines TRBV10-3 with TRBJ1-6; 8 bases line up with TRBD1. The V gene's germline CDR1 is ENHRY and CDR2 SYGVKD. The CDR3 spans 15 residues. The V gene end was trimmed by 5 bases and the J gene end by 7 bases; junction bases not matched to a gene: 7.

V and J are TRBV12-3 or TRBV12-4 and TRBJ1-4; maybe TRBD1 (6 bases). Trimming removed 5 bases from V and 12 bases from J, with 16 bases in between. The CDR3 contains 13 residues. The CDR3 DNA reads as TGTGCCAGCAGTCAGAATCAGGGGTACGAACTGTTTTTT. This sequence encodes CASSQNQGYELFF.

In its sample, this clonotype was seen many times. The CDR3 here is CASSWDRGFIGQYF. CDR3 DNA: TGTGCCAGCAGCTGGGACAGGGGCTTCATCGGGCAGTACTTC. The rearrangement links TRBV7-9 to TRBJ2-7; the match to TRBD1 covers 10 bases. CDR3 length: 14 residues. V lost 4 bases to trimming and J lost 9 bases; unmatched junction nucleotides: 9. Looked up from germline, CDR1 is SEHNR and CDR2 is FQNEAQ (reference sequence). The complete variable domain, with remaining parts taken from reference TRBV7-9 and TRBJ2-7, reads DTGVSQNPRHKITKRGQNVTFRCDPISEHNRLYWYRQTLGQGPEFLTYFQNEAQLEKSRLLSDRFSAERPKGSFSTLEIQRTEQGDSAMYLCASSWDRGFIGQYFGPGTRLTVT.

The chain joins TRBV7-4 to TRBJ2-7; 10 bases align to TRBD2. Germline CDR1 SGHVT, CDR2 SQSDAQ. The CDR3 consists of 15 residues. V gave up 5 bases and J gave up 6 bases; unmatched junction bases: 10. CDR3 nucleotides: TGTGCCAGCAGCCTCGGACTAGCGGACAAGGGCGAGCAGTACTTC. The encoded protein is CASSLGLADKGEQYF.

About this clonotype itself: A read error may explain this, as a much larger clone is one base away. The chain carries TRBV14 and TRBJ1-6; D remains unclear. Germline values: CDR1 SGHDN, CDR2 FVKESK. The CDR3 runs to 14 residues. V gave up 4 bases and J gave up 6 bases, with 10 bases separating them. The CDR3 sequence is CASSPRGFNSPLHF. CDR3 DNA sequence: TGTGCCAGCAGCCCGAGAGGTTTTAATTCACCCCTCCACTTT.

The chain couples TRBV20-1 to TRBJ1-5, with 7 bases that match TRBD1. This CDR3 spans 13 amino acids. V gave up 2 bases and J gave up 5 bases; unmatched junction bases: 3. Germline V gene sequence: CDR1 DFQATT, CDR2 SNEGSKA (reference sequence). CDR3 DNA: TGCAGTGCTAGACAGGGGGTTGATCAGCCCCAGCATTTT. Its protein is CSARQGVDQPQHF.

This clonotype showed up just a few times. The chain couples TRBV6-5 to TRBJ1-5, with 7 bases lining up with TRBD1. Germline V CDR1 and CDR2: MNHEY, SVGAGI. Trimming at V came to 7 bases and at J to 3 bases, leaving 3 bases not matched to a gene. The CDR3 spans 13 residues. The CDR3 DNA reads as TGTGCCAGCAAACAGGGGAACAATCAGCCCCAGCATTTT. Protein: CASKQGNNQPQHF.

The chain uses TRBV7-2 and TRBJ1-6, with a tentative D call TRBD1 (5 bases). Germline V gene data show CDR1 as SGHTA and CDR2 as FQGNSA. This CDR3 is built from 14 residues. The V gene lost 4 bases and the J gene lost 5 bases, with 9 bases spanning the gap. In nucleotides, the CDR3 is TGTGCCAGCAGCTCCGGGACCAATAATTCACCCCTCCACTTT. The encoded protein is CASSSGTNNSPLHF.

The V gene is TRBV7-9, the J gene TRBJ2-5; 7 bases agree with TRBD1. The CDR3 has 14 amino acids. In germline, CDR1 is SEHNR, CDR2 FQNEAQ (reference sequence). V lost 5 bases and J lost 5; bases outside the gene matches: 8. CDR3 coding DNA: TGTGCCAGCAGCCAGGACAGGCTCGGGGAGACCCAGTACTTC. It specifies CASSQDRLGETQYF.

The CDR3 DNA reads TGCGCCAGCAGCAAAACCGGGACAATGAACACTGAAGCTTTCTTT. Protein: CASSKTGTMNTEAFF. V usage is TRBV5-1 and J usage is TRBJ1-1, with a possible D match to TRBD1 (6 bases). The CDR3 is made up of 15 amino acids. Trimming cost V 4 bases and J 0 bases, with 13 bases left between them. CDR1 is SGHRS, CDR2 YFSETQ, per germline.

This clonotype was counted ten times or more. For the CDR3, the DNA is TGTGCCAGTAGTATCGGACAGGGAAACACCATATATTTT. It specifies CASSIGQGNTIYF. This chain connects TRBV19 to TRBJ1-3, with D maybe TRBD1 (6 bases). Germline-derived CDR1 and CDR2 are LNHDA and SQIVND (reference sequence). This CDR3 region has 13 residues. V lost 3 bases and J lost 4, with 7 bases in between.

This clonotype was detected a few times. CDR3 bases: TGTGCCAGTAGTCAAGACAGGGGGCGATCCTACGAGCAGTACTTC. It codes for CASSQDRGRSYEQYF. The J gene is TRBJ2-7, the V gene TRBV19; 10 bases are a match to TRBD1. The CDR3 totals 15 residues. Germline V CDR1 and CDR2: LNHDA, SQIVND (reference sequence). The ends lost 5 bases at V and 1 base at J; junction bases unmatched: 5. The whole variable domain, remainder taken from reference TRBV19 and TRBJ2-7, is DGGITQSPKYLFRKEGQNVTLSCEQNLNHDAMYWYRQDPGQGLRLIYYSQIVNDFQKGDIAEGYSVSREKKESFPLTVTSAQKNPTAFYLCASSQDRGRSYEQYFGPGTRLTVT.

This clonotype was observed once. The chain couples TRBV29-1 to TRBJ2-2; D is uncertain. The V end was cut by 7 bases, the J end by 8 bases, with 8 bases between. In germline, CDR1 is SQVTM, CDR2 ANQGSEA. The CDR3 is 10 residues long. The CDR3 region is CSATRGELFF. DNA for the CDR3: TGCAGCGCGACACGAGGGGAGCTGTTTTTT.

The genes are TRBV7-9 and TRBJ2-5; 7 positions match TRBD2. Germline V lookup: CDR1 SEHNR, CDR2 FQNEAQ (reference sequence). This CDR3 contains 15 residues. The junction had 8 bases not matched to a gene; V was cut back by 5 bases and J by 2 bases. For the CDR3, the DNA is TGTGCCAGCAGCCAAGATCTAGCGGTTCAAGAGACCCAGTACTTC. Translated, it gives CASSQDLAVQETQYF.

The chain uses TRBV29-1 and TRBJ1-1; D is unresolved. CDR1 SQVTM and CDR2 ANQGSEA come from the germline V gene. The CDR3 contains 11 residues. Trimming cost V 8 bases and J 11 bases, with 18 bases left between them. The CDR3 sequence is CSFLEGSEAFF. CDR3 bases: TGCAGCTTCCTGGAGGGTAGCGAGGCTTTCTTT.

About this clonotype: This may be a read error, as it is one base from a much larger clone. This rearrangement joins TRBV7-9 to TRBJ1-2; D gene unclear. Trimming left V 5 bases short and J 6 bases short, with 16 bases between. Germline CDR1 SEHNR, CDR2 FQNEAQ (reference sequence). The CDR3 sequence is 14 residues long. The CDR3 here is CASSQDPACDGYTF. The CDR3 DNA reads as TGTGCCAGCAGCCAAGATCCCGCTTGCGATGGCTACACCTTC.

About this clonotype: One base away lies a much larger clone, so this may be a sequencing read error. The gene calls are TRBV15 and TRBJ1-1; D not resolved. The CDR3 is 14 amino acids. CDR1 LNHNV and CDR2 YYDKDF come from the germline V gene (reference sequence). The CDR3 sequence: CATSSVPENFETFF. Written as DNA, the CDR3 is TGTGCCACCAGCAGCGTTCCAGAGAATTTTGAAACTTTCTTT. The full variable domain, with the rest looked up from reference TRBV15 and TRBJ1-1, is DAMVIQNPRYQVTQFGKPVTLSCSQTLNHNVMYWYQQKSSQAPKLLFHYYDKDFNNEADTPDNFQSRRPNTSFCFLDIRSPGLGDTAMYLCATSSVPENFETFFGQGTRLTVV.

Turning to this clonotype: It is unclear where the CDR3 begins or ends on the DNA, so no DNA is shown, and the CDR3 is as TCRdb lists it. The chain recombines TRBV6-1 with TRBJ1-4; TRBD1 is the table's D call, not checked against the DNA. The germline gives CDR1 MNHNS, CDR2 SASEGT. 13 amino acids form the CDR3, both terminal residues included. This CDR3 reads CASRDSIMKNCFF.

The chain recombines TRBV6-9 with TRBJ1-3; D is ambiguous. Trimming removed 4 bases from V and 1 base from J, with 11 bases in between. Germline CDR1 reads MNHGY; CDR2 reads SVAAGI. The CDR3 covers 15 residues. CDR3 in amino acids: CASSFRLGSGNTIYF. As DNA, the CDR3 is TGTGCCAGCAGTTTTCGACTTGGTTCTGGAAACACCATATATTTT.